The 21 T cell receptor beta chains in this list originate from one sample, sequenced in a study of shared clonotypes between healthy human individuals (dated by TCRdb to 2020 to 2022). Library preparation was by the immunoSEQ multiplex PCR assay. This immuneACCESS table, as held by TCRdb, lists in-frame sequences with V and J called but not all clones. Of the missing ones, under half trace to an unresolved V gene in checked studies; the others have no known cause. Here the sample has 400,000 to 600,000 clones; more than 95% occur a single time. In total, the top ten clones hold around 0.067% of the sample. Specimen: naive CD4+ T cells sorted from blood. The cell subset or site label here, explained by the study, means: CD45RA+ positively selected. The receptors stem from a woman under 40 in good health.

This sequence joins TRBV7-3 and TRBJ2-2; the D is unclear. Germline CDR1 SGHTA, CDR2 FQGTGA. This CDR3 region has 16 residues. Trimming stripped 2 bases from V and 0 bases from J, with 10 bases between. This CDR3 is CASSLHAPTNTGELFF. DNA for the CDR3: TGTGCCAGCAGCTTACATGCACCTACGAACACCGGGGAGCTGTTTTTT.

The DNA of the CDR3 is TGCGCCAGCAGCCCAAGTCCCCCCGGGGAGCAGTACTTC. As protein: CASSPSPPGEQYF. The V and J genes are TRBV5-1 and TRBJ2-5; D perhaps matches TRBD2 (5 bases). The CDR3 contains 13 residues. The germline V and J ends were trimmed by 4 bases and 11 bases, with 18 bases remaining between them. Germline V gene lookup returns CDR1 SGHRS and CDR2 YFSETQ.

The chain combines TRBV6-5 with TRBJ1-4; D not resolved. This CDR3 is 13 amino acids long. V was clipped by 2 bases and J by 8 bases, with 9 bases between them. Germline V CDR1 and CDR2: MNHEY, SVGAGI. CDR3 loop: CASSYRVGEKLFF. CDR3 DNA: TGTGCCAGCAGTTACAGGGTTGGAGAAAAACTGTTTTTT.

The chain joins TRBV20-1 to TRBJ2-7, with D hard to call. V lost 1 base to trimming and J lost 6 bases, with 7 bases between them. The germline V gene has CDR1 DFQATT and CDR2 SNEGSKA (reference sequence). The CDR3 has 11 amino acids. In nucleotides, the CDR3 is TGCAGTGCTAGAGTGGGTATCGAGCAGTACTTC. Amino acid sequence: CSARVGIEQYF.

The gene calls are TRBV18 and TRBJ1-5; D is unresolved. CDR1 is KGHSH, CDR2 LQKENI, per germline. V was pared by 4 bases and J by 0 bases, with 7 bases between. This CDR3 contains 14 residues. This chain's CDR3 is CASSLGNSNQPQHF. The CDR3 region has the DNA TGTGCCAGCTCACTGGGAAATAGCAATCAGCCCCAGCATTTT.

The V gene is TRBV6-5, the J gene TRBJ1-2, with 7 bases that match TRBD1. CDR1 MNHEY and CDR2 SVGAGI come from the germline V gene. The trim removed 0 bases at V and 2 bases at J, leaving 6 bases unmatched. The CDR3 consists of 16 residues. The CDR3 spells CASSYSQGVENYGYTF. The DNA of the CDR3 is TGTGCCAGCAGTTACTCCCAGGGGGTGGAAAACTATGGCTACACCTTC.

V is TRBV15 and J is TRBJ1-1; TRBD1 might be the D (5 bases). The V end lost 7 bases, the J end lost 4 bases, and 19 bases lay between the germline ends. The CDR3 extends over 15 amino acids. The germline V gene encodes CDR1 LNHNV and CDR2 YYDKDF (reference sequence). CDR3 region: CATTEGRVDTTEAFF. The CDR3, as DNA: TGTGCCACCACCGAAGGGAGGGTGGACACCACTGAAGCTTTCTTT.

The V call is TRBV7-9, the J call TRBJ2-3; TRBD2 aligns across 7 bases. The CDR3 length is 17 residues. Germline V gene sequence: CDR1 SEHNR, CDR2 FQNEAQ (reference sequence). With 1 base clipped from V and 4 bases from J, the junction kept 11 bases outside the gene matches. The CDR3 region is CASSLVSRSGVPDTQYF. CDR3 nucleotide sequence: TGTGCCAGCAGCTTAGTTTCTCGAAGCGGGGTCCCAGATACGCAGTATTTT.

The chain joins TRBV5-1 to TRBJ1-4; D unresolved. Per germline, CDR1 SGHRS and CDR2 YFSETQ. V gave up 7 bases and J gave up 6 bases, with 19 bases separating them. The length of the CDR3 is 15 residues. The CDR3 spells CASAPQPGVDEKLFF. The CDR3 region has the DNA TGCGCCAGCGCCCCCCAGCCGGGAGTAGATGAAAAACTGTTTTTT.

The DNA for the CDR3 is TGTGCCAGCAGCTTAGGCGGCTTCCTTTATGGCTACACCTTC. Its protein product is CASSLGGFLYGYTF. The chain joins TRBV13 to TRBJ1-2; D call uncertain. The V end lost 0 bases, the J end lost 5 bases, and 10 bases lay between the germline ends. CDR3 length: 14 amino acids. Per germline, CDR1 PRHDT and CDR2 FYEKMQ (reference sequence).

The V and J genes are TRBV27 and TRBJ2-1; TRBD2 matches 12 bases. The CDR3 runs 16 residues. V shed 5 bases, J shed 7 bases, and the junction held 9 bases outside the gene matches. In germline, CDR1 is MNHEY, CDR2 SMNVEV (reference sequence). The CDR3 protein is CASSTLAGGPKNEQFF. Written as DNA, the CDR3 is TGTGCCAGCAGTACCCTAGCGGGAGGGCCGAAAAATGAGCAGTTCTTC.

This chain connects TRBV5-6 to TRBJ2-7; D is uncertain. Germline V CDR1 and CDR2: SGHDT, YYEEEE. The CDR3 spans 10 residues. V lost 2 bases, J lost 6 bases, and 3 bases lay in between. The CDR3 here is CASSFGEQYF. Here the CDR3 DNA reads TGTGCCAGCAGCTTTGGCGAGCAGTACTTC.

This rearrangement joins TRBV6-1 to TRBJ1-5; a weak D match, TRBD1 (6 bases). Germline CDR1 MNHNS, CDR2 SASEGT. The CDR3 runs to 13 residues. The germline V and J ends were trimmed by 1 base and 5 bases, with 6 bases remaining between them. Here the CDR3 DNA reads TGTGCCAGCAGTGAAGACAGGGATCAGCCCCAGCATTTT. It is translated as CASSEDRDQPQHF.

This chain connects TRBV10-2 to TRBJ2-3, with D perhaps TRBD2 (5 bases). V was shortened by 3 bases and J by 4 bases, with 17 bases between the two germline ends. Per the germline V gene, CDR1 is WSHSY and CDR2 is SAAADI. This CDR3 has 16 amino acids. CDR3 sequence reads: CASSEPGLAWSDTQYF. The CDR3 DNA is TGCGCCAGCAGTGAACCCGGACTCGCGTGGTCAGATACGCAGTATTTT.

The chain joins TRBV30 to TRBJ2-3; no firm D call. The V end lost 1 base, the J end lost 8 bases, and 19 bases lay between the germline ends. Germline values: CDR1 GTSNPN, CDR2 SVGIG (reference sequence). There are 15 residues in the CDR3. The CDR3 bases are TGTGCCTGGAGTGCCCCCTACGAGGCACCGGGTACGCAGTATTTT. This gives the protein CAWSAPYEAPGTQYF.

The rearrangement links TRBV7-9 to TRBJ2-2; D is ambiguous. CDR3 length equals 14 residues. The V end lost 1 base, the J end lost 2 bases, and 5 bases lay between the germline ends. Germline V gene lookup returns CDR1 SEHNR and CDR2 FQNEAQ (reference sequence). The CDR3 DNA reads TGTGCCAGCAGCTTAGAACAAAACACCGGGGAGCTGTTTTTT. It specifies CASSLEQNTGELFF.

This sequence joins TRBV5-1 and TRBJ2-1, with D hard to call. The CDR3 extends over 14 amino acids. V was trimmed by 0 bases and J by 4 bases, leaving 8 bases between them. Germline V CDR1 and CDR2: SGHRS, YFSETQ. CDR3 in amino acids: CASSLAKNYNEQFF. The CDR3 bases are TGCGCCAGCAGCTTGGCGAAGAATTACAATGAGCAGTTCTTC.

The chain employs TRBV5-1 and TRBJ2-5, with 11 bases matching TRBD2. V was clipped by 5 bases and J by 5 bases; unmatched bases: 14. This CDR3 region has 17 residues. Germline CDR1 and CDR2: SGHRS and YFSETQ. The CDR3 coding sequence is TGCGCCAGCAGAGGATCTTATAGCGGGAGGGCCCAGGAGACCCAGTACTTC. It is translated as CASRGSYSGRAQETQYF. Full variable domain (rest looked up from reference TRBV5-1 and TRBJ2-5): KAGVTQTPRYLIKTRGQQVTLSCSPISGHRSVSWYQQTPGQGLQFLFEYFSETQRNKGNFPGRFSGRQFSNSRSEMNVSTLELGDSALYLCASRGSYSGRAQETQYFGPGTRLLVL.

This clone was found a few times. The V and J genes are TRBV6-6 and TRBJ2-7; 7 bases match TRBD1. Germline V CDR1 and CDR2: MNHNY, SVGAGI (reference sequence). This CDR3 comprises 12 residues. The junction had 3 bases not matched to a gene; V was cut back by 6 bases and J by 4 bases. CDR3 nucleotide sequence: TGTGCCAGCAGCCAACAGGGGTACGAGCAGTACTTC. Translation: CASSQQGYEQYF.

The chain is built from TRBV6-6 and TRBJ1-5; D possibly corresponds to TRBD1 (5 bases). V dropped 6 bases and J dropped 0 bases, with 6 bases sitting between them. The germline V gene encodes CDR1 MNHNY and CDR2 SVGAGI (reference sequence). This CDR3 spans 13 amino acids. This chain's CDR3 is CASSRASNQPQHF. In DNA, the CDR3 is TGTGCCAGCAGCAGGGCTAGCAATCAGCCCCAGCATTTT.

The chain carries TRBV28 and TRBJ1-3; 9 bases map to TRBD1. J gave up 0 bases and V 4 bases, and 7 bases lay outside the gene matches. The CDR3 is 17 amino acids. CDR1 and CDR2 (germline): MDHEN, SYDVKM. Written as DNA, the CDR3 is TGTGCCAGCAGTTCTTATTCGGACAGGGGCTCTGGAAACACCATATATTTT. Its protein product is CASSSYSDRGSGNTIYF. The complete variable domain, with remaining parts taken from reference TRBV28 and TRBJ1-3, reads DVKVTQSSRYLVKRTGEKVFLECVQDMDHENMFWYRQDPGLGLRLIYFSYDVKMKEKGDIPEGYSVSREKKERFSLILESASTNQTSMYLCASSSYSDRGSGNTIYFGEGSWLTVV.